The 28 T cell receptor beta chains reported below all come from one sample, sequenced in a study of blood T cell repertoires in COVID-19. Data came from immunoSEQ multiplex PCR; TCRdb stores just in-frame clones and leaves some out. Altogether about 310,000 clones are present, roughly 91% being singletons, with the ten largest covering roughly a tenth. Sequences were obtained from PBMCs or T cells enriched from blood (not recorded which). These receptors were taken from a woman aged 30 to 39 who had recovered from COVID-19.

This chain uses TRBV5-4 with TRBJ2-7, with 8 bases matching TRBD1. V lost 5 bases to trimming and J lost 2 bases; unmatched junction nucleotides: 9. Germline assignment: CDR1 SGHNT and CDR2 YYREEE (reference sequence). CDR3 size: 15 residues. The CDR3 nucleotides read TGTGCCAGCAGTTCAGGGGGCCTGGCCGCCTACGAGCAGTACTTC. Protein product: CASSSGGLAAYEQYF.

This clone has just a few counts. Written as DNA, the CDR3 is TGTGCCAGCTCACTTGATACAGACTATGGCTACACCTTC. This gives the protein CASSLDTDYGYTF. The chain joins TRBV18 to TRBJ1-2, with D unclear. Germline CDR1 reads KGHSH; CDR2 reads LQKENI. This CDR3 is built from 13 residues. V lost 4 bases to trimming and J lost 3 bases, with 9 bases between them.

Of note for this clone: The sample holds other DNA sequences that translate to the same CDR3. V gene TRBV7-3 combines with J gene TRBJ2-7; tentatively, D is TRBD2 (5 bases). The CDR3 has 13 residues. Germline-derived CDR1 and CDR2 are SGHTA and FQGTGA. The V end was cut by 0 bases, the J end by 4 bases, with 7 bases between. CDR3 protein: CASSLTPGYEQYF. The CDR3 nucleotides read TGTGCCAGCAGCTTAACGCCGGGGTACGAGCAGTACTTC.

CDR3 sequence reads: CASSSTSGPFNEQFF. The CDR3 bases are TGCGCCAGCAGCTCGACTAGCGGCCCTTTCAATGAGCAGTTCTTC. This chain links TRBV5-1 with TRBJ2-1; TRBD2 matches 9 bases. V lost 3 bases, J lost 6 bases, and 7 bases stayed unmatched. Germline V gives CDR1 SGHRS, CDR2 YFSETQ. The CDR3 covers 15 residues.

The chain employs TRBV9 and TRBJ1-5; perhaps TRBD1 as D (6 bases). Trimming left V 3 bases short and J 0 bases short, with 13 bases between. Germline V gene lookup returns CDR1 SGDLS and CDR2 YYNGEE. The CDR3 has 16 residues. CDR3 region: CASSGGGPASNQPQHF. CDR3 DNA: TGTGCCAGCAGCGGAGGGGGACCAGCTAGCAATCAGCCCCAGCATTTT. The whole variable domain, remainder taken from reference TRBV9 and TRBJ1-5, is DSGVTQTPKHLITATGQRVTLRCSPRSGDLSVYWYQQSLDQGLQFLIQYYNGEERAKGNILERFSAQQFPDLHSELNLSSLELGDSALYFCASSGGGPASNQPQHFGDGTRLSIL.

This clone was seen a single time. The V gene is TRBV12-1, the J gene TRBJ1-2; the D call TRBD1 from the table was never checked on the DNA. TRBV12-1 counts as a pseudogene. The CDR3 sequence is 15 residues long. Here the CDR3 reads CASSCQTGENYGYTF. The DNA for the CDR3 is TGTGCCAGCAGCTGTCAGACAGGGGAGAACTATGGCTACACCTTC.

This chain connects TRBV18 to TRBJ2-1, with 8 bases identical to TRBD2. CDR1 KGHSH and CDR2 LQKENI come from the germline V gene. This CDR3 has 16 amino acids. J gave up 6 bases and V 1 base, and 8 bases lay outside the gene matches. CDR3 protein: CASSPLRGREVNEQFF. The DNA of the CDR3 is TGTGCCAGCTCACCACTCCGTGGGCGGGAGGTCAATGAGCAGTTCTTC.

This clone was counted once. The junction differs from germline at one of its ends, possibly a read error. The rearrangement joins TRBV25-1 to TRBJ2-2; no reliable D call. Per the germline V gene, CDR1 is MGHDK and CDR2 is SYGVNS. The length of the CDR3 is 13 residues. The CDR3 DNA reads as TGTGCCAGCAGCAGTTCCAACATCGGGGAGCTGTTTTTT. It codes for CASSSSNIGELFF.

The chain carries TRBV29-1 and TRBJ2-1, with a tentative D call TRBD1 (6 bases). Germline V gene sequence: CDR1 SQVTM, CDR2 ANQGSEA. Trimming removed 4 bases at V and 13 bases at J, with 23 bases between. The CDR3 totals 14 residues. CDR3 in DNA: TGCAGCGTTGCAGCGCTTGGCGTCGACAGGACCCAGTTCTTC. Translated, it gives CSVAALGVDRTQFF.

V gene TRBV19 combines with J gene TRBJ2-3; 8 bases are a match to TRBD1. J lost 0 bases, V lost 9 bases, and 5 bases had no gene match. The germline V gene encodes CDR1 LNHDA and CDR2 SQIVND (reference sequence). This CDR3 comprises 14 residues. CDR3 in amino acids: CASGQGTSTDTQYF. In nucleotides, the CDR3 is TGTGCCAGCGGACAGGGAACTAGCACAGATACGCAGTATTTT.

The CDR3 nucleotides read TGTGCCAGCAGCCGCCCCGCGGGAAGCTCCTACAATGAGCAGTTCTTC. Its protein is CASSRPAGSSYNEQFF. The gene calls are TRBV3-1 (or the pseudogene TRBV3-2) and TRBJ2-1; D possibly corresponds to TRBD2 (6 bases). CDR3 size: 16 residues. Per germline, CDR1 LGHDT and CDR2 YNNKEL (reference sequence). V shed 4 bases and J shed 0 bases, with 13 bases lying between them.

The CDR3 region has the DNA TGTGCCAGCAGTGACCCAGCAGCAGGGCACAATGAGCAGTTCTTC. Protein: CASSDPAAGHNEQFF. The chain uses TRBV25-1 and TRBJ2-1; weak D call: TRBD1 (5 bases). Germline V gene data show CDR1 as MGHDK and CDR2 as SYGVNS. Trimming left V 3 bases short and J 5 bases short, with 14 bases between. The CDR3 contains 15 residues.

The V and J genes are TRBV7-2 and TRBJ1-5; tentative D call: TRBD1 (5 bases). Trimming removed 5 bases at V and 9 bases at J, with 14 bases between. Germline CDR1 and CDR2: SGHTA and FQGNSA. There are 13 residues in the CDR3. DNA for the CDR3: TGTGCCAGCAGCACGGACACCCTCGCGCCCCAGCATTTT. Protein: CASSTDTLAPQHF. The complete variable domain, with remaining parts taken from reference TRBV7-2 and TRBJ1-5, reads GAGVSQSPSNKVTEKGKDVELRCDPISGHTALYWYRQSLGQGLEFLIYFQGNSAPDKSGLPSDRFSAERTGGSVSTLTIQRTQQEDSAVYLCASSTDTLAPQHFGDGTRLSIL.

This clone was recorded only once. V is TRBV10-3 and J is TRBJ1-1; a possible D gene is TRBD1 (5 bases). The CDR3 runs 17 residues. With 4 bases removed from V and 0 bases from J, the gap between germline ends came to 18 bases. Germline CDR1 is ENHRY and CDR2 is SYGVKD. The CDR3 loop is CAISVSSGAAMNTEAFF. The CDR3 nucleotides are TGTGCCATCAGTGTTTCATCTGGGGCAGCGATGAACACTGAAGCTTTCTTT.

This chain connects TRBV27 to TRBJ2-5; 8 positions agree with TRBD2. The CDR3 is made up of 15 amino acids. Per germline, CDR1 MNHEY and CDR2 SMNVEV (reference sequence). The J segment lost 5 bases and the V segment lost 4 bases, leaving 9 bases of the junction unmatched. The CDR3 here is CASSSRVAGYETQYF. For the CDR3, the DNA is TGTGCCAGCAGTTCCCGGGTAGCGGGATACGAGACCCAGTACTTC.

The chain is built from TRBV5-1 and TRBJ1-1, with 7 positions matching TRBD1. Per the germline V gene, CDR1 is SGHRS and CDR2 is YFSETQ. The CDR3 covers 17 residues. Trimming at V came to 4 bases and at J to 0 bases, leaving 12 bases not matched to a gene. This CDR3 is CASSPSIRQGLNTEAFF. CDR3 coding DNA: TGCGCCAGCAGCCCTAGCATTAGACAGGGCTTGAACACTGAAGCTTTCTTT. The full variable domain, completed using reference TRBV5-1 and TRBJ1-1, is KAGVTQTPRYLIKTRGQQVTLSCSPISGHRSVSWYQQTPGQGLQFLFEYFSETQRNKGNFPGRFSGRQFSNSRSEMNVSTLELGDSALYLCASSPSIRQGLNTEAFFGQGTRLTVV.

V gene TRBV28 combines with J gene TRBJ1-3; a possible D gene is TRBD1 (5 bases). The CDR3 runs to 14 residues. Germline CDR1 reads MDHEN; CDR2 reads SYDVKM. Trimming took off 2 bases at V and 0 bases at J, with 5 bases between the two ends. CDR3 in DNA: TGTGCCAGCAGTTTAAGGGGCTCTGGAAACACCATATATTTT. This encodes CASSLRGSGNTIYF.

The genes are TRBV6-5 and TRBJ1-6; no reliable D call. The CDR3 extends over 16 amino acids. Between the trimmed V and J ends, which lost 0 bases and 0 bases, there was a span of 6 bases. Germline V gives CDR1 MNHEY, CDR2 SVGAGI. CDR3: CASSYSALSYNSPLHF. The CDR3 coding sequence is TGTGCCAGCAGTTACTCGGCCCTCTCCTATAATTCACCCCTCCACTTT.

The chain links TRBV19 to TRBJ1-3; D gene uncertain. V was shortened by 5 bases and J by 4 bases, with 21 bases between the two germline ends. CDR1 and CDR2 from the germline V gene are LNHDA and SQIVND (reference sequence). This CDR3 spans 17 amino acids. DNA of the CDR3: TGTGCCAGTAGTTTCTCCCACTCTGAACGAAAAGGAAACACCATATATTTT. Residues: CASSFSHSERKGNTIYF.

The chain links TRBV18 to TRBJ2-1; 9 bases line up with TRBD1. Germline V gene sequence: CDR1 KGHSH, CDR2 LQKENI. This CDR3 region has 15 residues. The ends lost 1 base at V and 7 bases at J; junction bases unmatched: 5. CDR3 in DNA: TGTGCCAGCTCACCACAGGGGACAGGGTTGAATGAGCAGTTCTTC. Protein product: CASSPQGTGLNEQFF.

Concerning this clone itself: The same CDR3 is also encoded by other DNA sequences in this sample. This chain uses TRBV18 with TRBJ2-6; 9 bases are a match to TRBD1. The CDR3 is made up of 17 amino acids. Germline CDR1 reads KGHSH; CDR2 reads LQKENI. Germline trimming cut 2 bases from V and 0 bases from J; bases unmatched to any gene: 2. CDR3 loop: CASSPRDRVSGANVLTF. CDR3 coding DNA: TGTGCCAGCTCACCAAGGGACAGGGTCTCTGGGGCCAACGTCCTGACTTTC.

This chain uses TRBV7-9 with TRBJ1-3; no reliable D call. The CDR3 loop spans 17 amino acids. In germline, CDR1 is SEHNR, CDR2 FQNEAQ (reference sequence). Trimming shortened V by 5 bases and J by 5 bases, and 22 bases separated the two germline ends. The CDR3, as DNA: TGTGCCAGCAGCCAAATTACCCCTGAATCAGGCAGAAACACCATATATTTT. This sequence encodes CASSQITPESGRNTIYF.

This rearrangement joins TRBV18 to TRBJ1-1; TRBD1 matches at 8 bases. Trimming at V came to 3 bases and at J to 1 base, leaving 7 bases not matched to a gene. The CDR3 length is 16 residues. Looked up from germline, CDR1 is KGHSH and CDR2 is LQKENI. CDR3 sequence: CASSPSSDRANTEAFF. The CDR3, as DNA: TGTGCCAGCTCACCGTCCTCGGACAGGGCGAACACTGAAGCTTTCTTT.

The J gene is TRBJ2-5, the V gene TRBV7-9; D is perhaps TRBD2 (6 bases). The CDR3 is 15 residues long. Germline loops: CDR1 SEHNR, CDR2 FQNEAQ (reference sequence). Trimming took off 4 bases at V and 5 bases at J, with 17 bases between the two ends. The CDR3 region is CASSWSLTSGETQYF. The CDR3 DNA reads TGTGCCAGCAGCTGGAGCTTGACTAGTGGGGAGACCCAGTACTTC.

This chain uses TRBV7-2 with TRBJ1-3; TRBD1 is a possible D gene (5 bases). Trimming stripped 0 bases from V and 7 bases from J, with 7 bases between. The CDR3 is 13 residues long. Germline V gene data show CDR1 as SGHTA and CDR2 as FQGNSA. The CDR3 spells CASSLAGRNTIYF. The CDR3 nucleotides read TGTGCCAGCAGCTTAGCGGGGCGGAACACCATATATTTT.

The chain uses TRBV7-8 and TRBJ2-7, with 10 bases matching TRBD2. This CDR3 is 16 amino acids long. The V gene's germline CDR1 is SGHVS and CDR2 FQNEAQ. Unmatched junction bases numbered 8, after V lost 1 base and J lost 5 bases. The CDR3 is CASSLVWSSGRNEQYF. The CDR3 bases are TGTGCCAGCAGCTTAGTCTGGTCTAGCGGGAGAAACGAGCAGTACTTC.

The gene calls are TRBV18 and TRBJ1-6; 7 bases are a match to TRBD1. V shed 2 bases and J 4 bases; nucleotides not matched to a gene: 8. This CDR3 comprises 17 residues. CDR1 is KGHSH and CDR2 is LQKENI in the germline V gene. The CDR3 DNA is TGTGCCAGCTCACCATCAAGGGGGCGAGATTATAATTCACCCCTCCACTTT. Amino acid sequence: CASSPSRGRDYNSPLHF. The full variable domain, completed using reference TRBV18 and TRBJ1-6, is NAGVMQNPRHLVRRRGQEARLRCSPMKGHSHVYWYRQLPEEGLKFMVYLQKENIIDESGMPKERFSAEFPKEGPSILRIQQVVRGDSAAYFCASSPSRGRDYNSPLHFGNGTRLTVT.

About this clone: Other nucleotide sequences from this sample produce the same CDR3. The genes are TRBV5-1 and TRBJ2-1, with 7 bases fitting TRBD2. Germline CDR1 and CDR2: SGHRS and YFSETQ. This CDR3 has 15 amino acids. Trimming at V came to 0 bases and at J to 8 bases, leaving 8 bases not matched to a gene. This chain's CDR3 is CASSLGLADLDEQFF. The CDR3 nucleotides read TGCGCCAGCAGCTTGGGACTAGCCGACTTGGATGAGCAGTTCTTC.